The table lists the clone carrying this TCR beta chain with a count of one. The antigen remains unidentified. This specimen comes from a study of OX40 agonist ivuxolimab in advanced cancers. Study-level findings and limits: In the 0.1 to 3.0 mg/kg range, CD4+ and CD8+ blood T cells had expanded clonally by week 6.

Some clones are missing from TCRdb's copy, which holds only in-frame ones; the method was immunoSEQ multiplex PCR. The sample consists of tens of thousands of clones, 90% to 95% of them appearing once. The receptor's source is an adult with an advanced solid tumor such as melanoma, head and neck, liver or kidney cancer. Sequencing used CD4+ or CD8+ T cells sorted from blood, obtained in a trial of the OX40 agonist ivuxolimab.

The CDR3, as DNA: TGTGCCAGCTCACGTTTACCGGGACTAGCGGAGACCACCGGGGAGCTGTTTTTT. It encodes CASSRLPGLAETTGELFF. The gene calls are TRBV18 and TRBJ2-2; 11 nucleotides match TRBD2. The germline V gene encodes CDR1 KGHSH and CDR2 LQKENI. This CDR3 contains 18 residues. The trim removed 4 bases at V and 4 bases at J, leaving 11 bases unmatched.